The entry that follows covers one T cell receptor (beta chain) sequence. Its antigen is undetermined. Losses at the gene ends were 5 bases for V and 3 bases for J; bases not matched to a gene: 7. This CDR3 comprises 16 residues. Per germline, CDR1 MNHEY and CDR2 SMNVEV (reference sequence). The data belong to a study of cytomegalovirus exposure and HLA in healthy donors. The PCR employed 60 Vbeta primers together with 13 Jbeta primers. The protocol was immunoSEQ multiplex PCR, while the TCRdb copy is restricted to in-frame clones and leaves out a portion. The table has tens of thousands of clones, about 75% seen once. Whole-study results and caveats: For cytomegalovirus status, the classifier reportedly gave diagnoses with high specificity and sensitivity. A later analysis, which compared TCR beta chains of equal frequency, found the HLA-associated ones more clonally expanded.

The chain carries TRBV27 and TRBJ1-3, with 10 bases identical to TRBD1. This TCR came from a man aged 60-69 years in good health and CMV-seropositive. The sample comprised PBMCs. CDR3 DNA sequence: TGTGCCAGCAGTCCGGGACAGGGGAGACTTGGAAACACCATATATTTT. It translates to CASSPGQGRLGNTIYF.